This T cell receptor beta chain was sequenced for a study of a mutant IDH1 vaccine in newly diagnosed glioma. Study at large: Each patient was administered eight vaccinations, scheduled in weeks 1, 3, 5, 7, 11, 15, 19 and 23. Treated patients, averaging around 40 years, were 62.5% male and around 40% female.

The table came from immunoSEQ multiplex PCR; TCRdb's copy has only in-frame clones and leaves some out. Of 45,000 to 65,000 clones listed, 82% are singletons. On this clone itself: As yet, its antigen is unknown.

Time point here: week 5, during vaccination. Every vaccination contained 300 ug of the mutant IDH1 20-mer peptide and was paired with topical imiquimod. Each donor presented with a new WHO grade 3 or 4 astrocytoma that tested IDH1-mutant and showed ATRX loss. The V end lost 5 bases, the J end lost 3 bases, and 14 bases lay between the germline ends. The CDR3 spans 15 residues. The germline V gene encodes CDR1 LNHDA and CDR2 SQIVND (reference sequence). This chain uses TRBV19 with TRBJ1-5; weak D call: TRBD1 (6 bases). This clonotype was sampled from a woman under 30 with glioma. Some clones in this sample may be carry-over from other donors' samples. This specimen was PBMCs, taken from a glioma patient whose treatment included an IDH1 peptide vaccine. The CDR3 loop reads CASSLRHRVNQPQHF. CDR3 DNA sequence: TGTGCCAGTAGTCTAAGGCACAGGGTCAATCAGCCCCAGCATTTT.